This T cell receptor beta chain was obtained from a study of blood T cell repertoires in COVID-19. Study information: Samples of COVID-19 (acute and convalescent) were obtained from the United States, Italy and Spain.

V lost 0 bases to trimming and J lost 1 base, with 16 bases between them. The CDR3 length is 18 residues. The germline V gene encodes CDR1 SGHRS and CDR2 YFSETQ. Original handling: For nucleated cells, counts were estimated from reference gene primer amplification. Only in-frame clones appear in the TCRdb table, and some are missing; sequencing was by immunoSEQ multiplex PCR. The V and J calls and clone size come from that table; D and trimming were worked out from the DNA. The sample has about 70,000 clones, more than 75% seen once. This clone was picked up one time. This receptor was obtained from a man in his fifties with active COVID-19. V gene TRBV5-1 combines with J gene TRBJ2-2; D may be TRBD2 (5 bases). What was sequenced was peripheral blood. Here the CDR3 DNA reads TGCGCCAGCAGCTTGGTGTGGTCGGCACTAGTGAACACCGGGGAGCTGTTTTTT. Amino acid sequence: CASSLVWSALVNTGELFF.